This entry features one TCR beta chain sequence. Its specificity is unknown. The entry originates in a study of Ad26.COV2.S vaccination and SARS-CoV-2 variants. Points from the study as a whole: Vaccine recipients and placebo recipients showed similar non-spike TCR breadth. After vaccination, reports described spike-specific CD8+ and CD4+ T cell responses as showing substantial breadth.

Libraries were prepared by immunoSEQ multiplex PCR; TCRdb keeps only in-frame clonotypes and omits some of them. This table has around 300,000 clones, 86% appearing once. Treatment specified: approximately 18 received Ad26.COV2.S at low or high dose, single or two shots; roughly five received placebo; per-sample allocation not given. Day 63 after the first vaccine or placebo injection was the time point for sampling. The vaccine antigen was prefusion-stabilized Wuhan SARS-CoV-2 spike. CDR1 is MNHEY and CDR2 is SVGEGT in the germline V gene. Trimming left V 0 bases short and J 4 bases short, with 12 bases between. The CDR3 runs to 15 residues.

Specimen: peripheral blood, collected in a trial of Ad26.COV2.S vaccine versus placebo. V gene TRBV6-2 or TRBV6-3 combines with J gene TRBJ1-1; D possibly corresponds to TRBD1 (6 bases). The receptor comes from a person between 18 and 65 years old who received the Ad26.COV2.S COVID-19 vaccine or a placebo. This CDR3 reads CASSYSMQGTTEAFF. The CDR3 nucleotides are TGTGCCAGCAGTTACTCGATGCAGGGGACCACTGAAGCTTTCTTT.